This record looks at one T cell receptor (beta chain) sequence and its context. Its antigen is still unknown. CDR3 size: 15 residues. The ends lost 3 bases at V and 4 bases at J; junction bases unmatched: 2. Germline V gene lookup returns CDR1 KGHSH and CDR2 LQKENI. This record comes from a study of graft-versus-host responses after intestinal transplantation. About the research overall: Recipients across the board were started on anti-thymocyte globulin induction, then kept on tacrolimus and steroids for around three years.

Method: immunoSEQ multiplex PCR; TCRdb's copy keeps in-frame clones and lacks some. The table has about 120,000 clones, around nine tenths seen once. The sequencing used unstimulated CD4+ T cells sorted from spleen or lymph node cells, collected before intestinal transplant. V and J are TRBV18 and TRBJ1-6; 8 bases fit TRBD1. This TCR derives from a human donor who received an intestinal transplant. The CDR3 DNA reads TGTGCCAGCTCACCGGGACAGGTTTATAATTCACCCCTCCACTTT. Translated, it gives CASSPGQVYNSPLHF.